These 10 T cell receptor beta chains came from one sample sequenced in a study of cytomegalovirus exposure and HLA in healthy donors. The PCR had 60 Vbeta and 13 Jbeta primers. The table came from immunoSEQ multiplex PCR; TCRdb's copy has only in-frame clones and leaves some out. The data contain 150,000 to 200,000 clones, roughly 85% of them singletons. Sequencing was done on a sample of PBMCs. These receptors originate from a man aged 45-60 years in good health and CMV-seropositive.

V usage is TRBV4-1 and J usage is TRBJ2-7; 9 bases agree with TRBD1. Germline loops: CDR1 MGHRA, CDR2 YSYEKL. V gave up 4 bases and J gave up 2 bases; unmatched junction bases: 9. This CDR3 contains 16 residues. DNA for the CDR3: TGCGCCAGCAGCCCCACGGGGACAGGGACCGCCTACGAGCAGTACTTC. It codes for CASSPTGTGTAYEQYF.

The chain is built from TRBV5-4 and TRBJ1-1, with D perhaps matching TRBD1 (5 bases). Germline-derived CDR1 and CDR2 are SGHNT and YYREEE (reference sequence). This CDR3 is 15 amino acids long. Trimming removed 2 bases from V and 0 bases from J, with 11 bases in between. The DNA of the CDR3 is TGTGCCAGCAGCTTCTGGGGGGGAATGAACACTGAAGCTTTCTTT. Translated, it gives CASSFWGGMNTEAFF.

V and J are TRBV11-2 and TRBJ1-1; perhaps TRBD1 as D (6 bases). Trimming stripped 6 bases from V and 7 bases from J, with 12 bases between. This CDR3 is 12 amino acids long. Germline CDR1 and CDR2: SGHAT and FQNNGV. The CDR3 loop reads CASSIQGIEAFF. As DNA, the CDR3 is TGTGCCAGCAGTATTCAGGGGATTGAAGCTTTCTTT.

V and J are TRBV27 and TRBJ1-1; D possibly corresponds to TRBD1 (5 bases). The germline V gene encodes CDR1 MNHEY and CDR2 SMNVEV (reference sequence). The ends were cut back, 6 bases at V and 5 bases at J, with 13 bases in the middle. The length of the CDR3 is 13 residues. In DNA form, the CDR3 reads TGTGCCAGCAGGCCCGGGGGGGGGACTGAAGCTTTCTTT. Its translation is CASRPGGGTEAFF.

The chain employs TRBV6-6 and TRBJ2-5, with D perhaps matching TRBD1 (6 bases). Deletions cut 0 bases from V and 4 bases from J, with 15 bases between. Germline V lookup: CDR1 MNHNY, CDR2 SVGAGI (reference sequence). The CDR3 extends over 16 amino acids. CDR3 sequence (DNA): TGTGCCAGCAGTTACTCCACTCAGGGGTCCAGAGAGACCCAGTACTTC. This sequence encodes CASSYSTQGSRETQYF.

The DNA for the CDR3 is TGTGCCAGCAGCAGCGGACTAGCGGGGGAACAAGAGACCCAGTACTTC. Its protein is CASSSGLAGEQETQYF. The V gene is TRBV13, the J gene TRBJ2-5; TRBD2 matches at 13 bases. This CDR3 is built from 16 residues. Germline V gives CDR1 PRHDT, CDR2 FYEKMQ (reference sequence). The J segment lost 2 bases and the V segment lost 5 bases, leaving 5 bases of the junction unmatched.

CDR3 region: CASSGGGGTQYF. The CDR3 bases are TGTGCCAGCAGTGGGGGAGGGGGAACCCAGTACTTC. The chain carries TRBV27 and TRBJ2-5; a weak D match, TRBD2 (7 bases). The CDR3 spans 12 residues. The germline V and J ends were trimmed by 5 bases and 8 bases, with 12 bases remaining between them. The germline V gene encodes CDR1 MNHEY and CDR2 SMNVEV (reference sequence).

This chain joins TRBV6-4 and TRBJ2-2, with 7 bases matching TRBD1. Trimming cost V 5 bases and J 5 bases; bases outside gene matches: 20. This CDR3 is 19 amino acids long. CDR1 and CDR2 from the germline V gene are MRHNA and SNTAGT. The chain's CDR3 is CASSQTPSLTGWKTGELFF. DNA for the CDR3: TGTGCCAGCAGTCAAACCCCTTCCTTGACAGGGTGGAAGACCGGGGAGCTGTTTTTT.

The J gene is TRBJ1-5, the V gene TRBV25-1; no firm D call. The germline gives CDR1 MGHDK, CDR2 SYGVNS. The CDR3 runs 13 residues. V gave up 6 bases and J gave up 0 bases, with 6 bases separating them. The CDR3 bases are TGTGCCAGCAGCCAGTATAGCAATCAGCCCCAGCATTTT. Residues: CASSQYSNQPQHF.

V is TRBV28 and J is TRBJ1-4, with D tentatively TRBD1 (5 bases). V gave up 3 bases and J gave up 4 bases, with 12 bases separating them. This CDR3 is built from 15 residues. Germline V lookup: CDR1 MDHEN, CDR2 SYDVKM. CDR3 sequence (DNA): TGTGCCAGCAGTTTGGGGGGGGTATTTAATGAAAAACTGTTTTTT. Amino acids: CASSLGGVFNEKLFF.